Reported below is one TCR beta chain. Germline V gene sequence: CDR1 SGHVS, CDR2 FQNEAQ. The germline V and J ends were trimmed by 4 bases and 2 bases, with 15 bases remaining between them. CDR3 length: 16 amino acids. Constant-segment primers and 5'RACE yielded cDNA libraries for TCR alpha and TCR beta, each carrying sample barcodes and UMIs. One entry per CDR3 protein results from TCRdb running MiXCR on the 5' RACE reads. The sample holds roughly 500,000 distinct CDR3 sequences; approximately 20% are singletons and the top ten take roughly an eighth. The data originate from a study of T-cell memory formation after mild COVID-19. Turning to the study itself: Clusters of TCRs were largely donor specific.

The chain employs TRBV7-8 and TRBJ1-5; D possibly corresponds to TRBD1 (6 bases). This sequence was found in an adult woman who had mild COVID-19 (a few samples of this study predate the infection). Cell type and time point are not known. The sample comprised PBMCs or a T cell subset sorted from them (not recorded which). In nucleotides, the CDR3 is TGTGCCAGCAGCTCGCAGGGGTCGGCGTGCAATCAGCCCCAGCATTTT. It codes for CASSSQGSACNQPQHF.